These 31 T cell receptor beta chains were all obtained from the same sample, sequenced in a study of Graves' ophthalmopathy and Graves' hyperthyroidism. TCR beta CDR3 regions were amplified from RNA transcripts. HTBI primers were employed in first-round RT-PCR, then a second-round multiplex PCR followed. MiXCR, applied by TCRdb to the multiplex PCR reads, yields one record per CDR3 protein. This sample yields about 620,000 distinct CDR3 sequences, of which about 20% are seen a single time; about 6.6% belongs to the top ten. Sample: peripheral blood. The source is a woman under 30 with stable Graves' hyperthyroidism. Some clones in this sample may be carry-over from other donors' samples.

The V call is TRBV2, the J call TRBJ1-5, with D tentatively TRBD1 (5 bases). The germline V and J ends were trimmed by 4 bases and 4 bases, with 11 bases remaining between them. The CDR3 spans 14 residues. Germline V gene lookup returns CDR1 SNHLY and CDR2 FYNNEI. CDR3 bases: TGTGCCAGCAGTGTTTCGACAGAGAATCAGCCCCAGCATTTT. It specifies CASSVSTENQPQHF. Full variable domain (missing parts from reference TRBV2 and TRBJ1-5): EPEVTQTPSHQVTQMGQEVILRCVPISNHLYFYWYRQILGQKVEFLVSFYNNEISEKSEIFDDQFSVERPDGSNFTLKIRSTKLEDSAMYFCASSVSTENQPQHFGDGTRLSIL.

The genes are TRBV12-3 or TRBV12-4 and TRBJ2-5; 8 bases are shared with TRBD2. With V trimmed by 5 bases and J by 1 base, 12 bases remained unmatched. The CDR3 extends over 17 amino acids. The CDR3 here is CASSPGGGTTPQETQYF. CDR3 sequence (DNA): TGTGCCAGCAGTCCCGGGGGGGGGACTACCCCCCAAGAGACCCAGTACTTC.

To note about this clonotype: This may stem from a read error, because a much larger clone lies one nucleotide away. The rearrangement uses TRBV14 and TRBJ2-5, with D perhaps TRBD1 or TRBD2 (5 bases each). CDR3 size: 13 residues. CDR1 is SGHDN, CDR2 FVKESK, per germline. CDR3 region: CVSSLGPFGTQYF. As DNA, the CDR3 is TGTGTCAGCAGCCTGGGACCATTTGGGACCCAGTACTTC. The full variable domain, in which reference TRBV14 and TRBJ2-5 provide the parts outside the CDR3, is EAGVTQFPSHSVIEKGQTVTLRCDPISGHDNLYWYRRVMGKEIKFLLHFVKESKQDESGMPNNRFLAERTGGTYSTLKVQPAELEDSGVYFCVSSLGPFGTQYFGPGTRLLVL.

On this clonotype: At one of its ends the junction is not consistent with the germline gene, which may arise from a read error. This sequence joins TRBV7-7 and TRBJ2-5, with no clear D. The germline V gene encodes CDR1 SSHAT and CDR2 FNYEAQ (reference sequence). The CDR3 runs to 15 residues. For the CDR3, the DNA is TGTGCTAGCAGCTTAAATCTACGGATCCAAGAGACCCAGTACTTC. Translated, it gives CASSLNLRIQETQYF.

In this sample, this clonotype turned up many times. The V gene is TRBV10-3, the J gene TRBJ1-1; D remains unclear. The CDR3 length is 12 residues. Germline-derived CDR1 and CDR2 are ENHRY and SYGVKD. Trimming took 2 bases from V and 8 from J, leaving 9 bases between them. The CDR3 sequence is CAISEPSTEAFF. The CDR3 coding sequence is TGTGCCATCAGTGAGCCATCGACCGAAGCTTTCTTT.

This clonotype came up many times. This chain uses TRBV5-1 with TRBJ1-1; maybe TRBD1 (6 bases). V lost 6 bases and J 5 bases, leaving 17 bases between the germline ends. Germline values: CDR1 SGHRS, CDR2 YFSETQ. The CDR3 runs 14 residues. The CDR3 is CASTGPGAWTEAFF. The CDR3 region has the DNA TGCGCCAGCACCGGACCGGGGGCGTGGACTGAAGCTTTCTTT.

The chain is built from TRBV19 and TRBJ1-5; maybe TRBD1 (5 bases). Germline V lookup: CDR1 LNHDA, CDR2 SQIVND (reference sequence). The CDR3 covers 15 residues. V lost 6 bases, J lost 6 bases, and 18 bases lay in between. The CDR3 sequence: CASRLSQGESQPQHF. CDR3 nucleotide sequence: TGTGCCAGTAGATTATCGCAGGGAGAGAGTCAGCCCCAGCATTTT.

This clonotype showed up many times. The gene calls are TRBV29-1 and TRBJ1-5; D is possibly TRBD1 (5 bases). The CDR3 is 13 residues long. V was clipped by 5 bases and J by 1 base, with 9 bases between them. Germline lookup yields CDR1 SQVTM and CDR2 ANQGSEA. The CDR3 sequence: CSVSDTSNQPQHF. Here the CDR3 DNA reads TGCAGCGTTTCGGACACGAGCAATCAGCCCCAGCATTTT.

This chain links TRBV7-2 with TRBJ1-2; no firm D call. CDR3 size: 15 residues. Germline CDR1 and CDR2: SGHTA and FQGNSA. Trimming removed 1 base from V and 0 bases from J, with 9 bases in between. The CDR3 region has the DNA TGTGCCAGCAGCTTAGGCCCTCAAGCTAACTATGGCTACACCTTC. It encodes CASSLGPQANYGYTF.

This clonotype appeared a few times. This chain connects TRBV20-1 to TRBJ1-1, with TRBD1 identical over 7 bases. V was pared by 7 bases and J by 0 bases, with 5 bases of the junction left unmatched. This CDR3 is 13 amino acids long. Germline CDR1 reads DFQATT; CDR2 reads SNEGSKA (reference sequence). Here the CDR3 reads CSVGDSLNTEAFF. CDR3 nucleotide sequence: TGCAGTGTTGGGGACAGTCTGAACACTGAAGCTTTCTTT.

This chain uses TRBV15 with TRBJ2-2; D might be TRBD1 (5 bases). The CDR3 runs 15 residues. Looked up from germline, CDR1 is LNHNV and CDR2 is YYDKDF (reference sequence). Trimming removed 3 bases from V and 2 bases from J, with 10 bases in between. CDR3 DNA: TGTGCCACCAGCAGGTCTCAGGGTAACACCGGGGAGCTGTTTTTT. Translating gives CATSRSQGNTGELFF.

This clonotype was counted many times. V is TRBV6-5 and J is TRBJ1-3, with D perhaps TRBD1 (5 bases). The CDR3 runs 14 residues. Deletions cut 6 bases from V and 0 bases from J, with 9 bases between. Germline CDR1 and CDR2: MNHEY and SVGAGI. This chain's CDR3 is CASRSTVSGNTIYF. CDR3 nucleotides: TGTGCCAGCAGATCGACAGTCTCTGGAAACACCATATATTTT.

This chain joins TRBV2 and TRBJ1-6; 8 bases line up with TRBD1. The CDR3 totals 15 residues. The V and J ends lost 4 bases and 7 bases, in that order; junction bases with no gene match: 6. CDR1 is SNHLY and CDR2 is FYNNEI in the germline V gene. The CDR3 DNA is TGTGCCAGCAGTGCTATGGACAGGGTCAATTCACCCCTCCACTTT. The encoded protein is CASSAMDRVNSPLHF.

This clonotype was recorded at least ten times. The gene calls are TRBV7-9 and TRBJ2-7, with D perhaps matching TRBD2 (6 bases). Trimming stripped 2 bases from V and 5 bases from J, with 13 bases between. The CDR3 has 14 amino acids. The V gene's germline CDR1 is SEHNR and CDR2 FQNEAQ (reference sequence). The CDR3 loop is CASSLTLGGDEQYF. The CDR3 DNA sequence: TGTGCCAGCAGCTTAACGTTAGGAGGGGACGAGCAGTACTTC.

This clonotype was recorded a few times. Compared with germline, one end of the junction differs, possibly owing to a read error. CDR3 region: CASCFRQGLETQYF. Here the CDR3 DNA reads TGTGCCAGCTGCTTTCGGCAGGGGCTAGAGACCCAGTACTTC. The V and J genes are TRBV5-5 and TRBJ2-5; tentatively, D is TRBD1 (6 bases). Germline assignment: CDR1 SGHKS and CDR2 YYEKEE (reference sequence). The CDR3 spans 14 residues.

This clonotype was counted at least ten times. V and J are TRBV27 and TRBJ1-2, with D perhaps matching TRBD1 (5 bases). V was shortened by 7 bases and J by 7 bases, with 16 bases between the two germline ends. The length of the CDR3 is 13 residues. Per the germline V gene, CDR1 is MNHEY and CDR2 is SMNVEV (reference sequence). For the CDR3, the DNA is TGTGCCAGCATGTCCGTTGTAGGGGTTGGCTACACCTTC. As protein: CASMSVVGVGYTF.

There are many counts of this clonotype. The chain joins TRBV6-1 to TRBJ2-7; D is unclear. Germline values: CDR1 MNHNS, CDR2 SASEGT. The length of the CDR3 is 16 residues. The V gene lost 1 base and the J gene lost 3 bases, with 16 bases spanning the gap. The chain's CDR3 is CASSEDGVIDLYEQYF. The CDR3 DNA reads TGTGCCAGCAGTGAAGACGGAGTTATTGATCTCTACGAGCAGTACTTC.

This clonotype was counted ten times or more. The V call is TRBV6-5, the J call TRBJ2-7, with a possible D match to TRBD2 (7 bases). This CDR3 region has 14 residues. In germline, CDR1 is MNHEY, CDR2 SVGAGI. V was trimmed by 5 bases and J by 5 bases, leaving 16 bases between them. DNA of the CDR3: TGTGCCAGCAGTCCTGGGGGGGCGCGGAACGAGCAGTACTTC. It codes for CASSPGGARNEQYF.

Ten or more counts support this clonotype. The rearrangement links TRBV15 to TRBJ1-5, with a tentative D call TRBD1 (5 bases). This CDR3 contains 15 residues. Germline CDR1 and CDR2: LNHNV and YYDKDF (reference sequence). The V gene lost 5 bases and the J gene lost 5 bases, with 16 bases spanning the gap. The CDR3 DNA reads as TGTGCCACCAGCCGGAATCGGGGGGGGGATCAGCCCCAGCATTTT. Translating gives CATSRNRGGDQPQHF.

This chain uses TRBV2 with TRBJ2-5; the D is unclear. This CDR3 region has 12 residues. Germline V gene sequence: CDR1 SNHLY, CDR2 FYNNEI. V lost 0 bases and J 6 bases, leaving 5 bases between the germline ends. CDR3 sequence reads: CASSEAPQTQYF. The CDR3 DNA sequence: TGTGCCAGCAGTGAAGCTCCGCAGACCCAGTACTTC.

The sample holds many counts of this clonotype. V and J are TRBV11-2 and TRBJ1-1; D gene uncertain. The V gene lost 5 bases and the J gene lost 6 bases, with 10 bases spanning the gap. Germline CDR1 and CDR2: SGHAT and FQNNGV. This CDR3 spans 12 amino acids. The CDR3 loop is CASSPHRAEAFF. The DNA for the CDR3 is TGTGCCAGCAGCCCCCATCGCGCTGAAGCTTTCTTT.

Many counts were recorded for this clonotype. The rearrangement links TRBV29-1 to TRBJ1-2; D perhaps matches TRBD1 (6 bases). Germline V gene sequence: CDR1 SQVTM, CDR2 ANQGSEA. V shed 6 bases and J shed 4 bases, with 12 bases lying between them. This CDR3 region has 12 residues. This CDR3 reads CSVVEQGYGYTF. The CDR3 region has the DNA TGCAGCGTGGTTGAACAGGGCTATGGCTACACCTTC. The full variable domain, with the rest looked up from reference TRBV29-1 and TRBJ1-2, is SAVISQKPSRDICQRGTSLTIQCQVDSQVTMMFWYRQQPGQSLTLIATANQGSEATYESGFVIDKFPISRPNLTFSTLTVSNMSPEDSSIYLCSVVEQGYGYTFGSGTRLTVV.

This clonotype was picked up many times. The rearrangement links TRBV20-1 to TRBJ1-5; tentatively, D is TRBD1 (6 bases). This CDR3 is 15 amino acids long. The germline gives CDR1 DFQATT, CDR2 SNEGSKA (reference sequence). V lost 3 bases and J lost 1, with 13 bases in between. DNA of the CDR3: TGCAGTGCTAGTCCGACAGGTTCCAGCAATCAGCCCCAGCATTTT. Encoded protein: CSASPTGSSNQPQHF.

The V call is TRBV13, the J call TRBJ2-7; TRBD1 might be the D (6 bases). This CDR3 spans 14 amino acids. Trimming pared 4 bases from V and 0 bases from J, leaving 10 bases between. CDR1 is PRHDT and CDR2 is FYEKMQ in the germline V gene (reference sequence). CDR3 sequence reads: CASSCRGSSYEQYF. As DNA, the CDR3 is TGTGCCAGCAGCTGCAGGGGTAGCTCCTACGAGCAGTACTTC.

This clonotype occurred many times. This rearrangement joins TRBV7-2 to TRBJ1-1; 10 nucleotides agree with TRBD1. Unmatched junction bases numbered 6, after V lost 2 bases and J lost 6 bases. The germline CDR1 and CDR2 sequences are SGHTA and FQGNSA. This CDR3 contains 15 residues. The CDR3 coding sequence is TGTGCCAGCAGCTTATACCGGGACAGGGGATCTGAAGCTTTCTTT. Translated: CASSLYRDRGSEAFF.

This clonotype was detected ten times or more. V is TRBV20-1 and J is TRBJ2-5; possible D gene TRBD1, 5 bases. CDR1 and CDR2 (germline): DFQATT, SNEGSKA (reference sequence). Trimming left V 5 bases short and J 1 base short, with 8 bases between. This CDR3 has 12 amino acids. The CDR3 loop is CSASRGQETQYF. The DNA for the CDR3 is TGCAGTGCTTCTAGGGGCCAAGAGACCCAGTACTTC.

This clonotype was counted many times. V gene TRBV11-2 combines with J gene TRBJ1-6, with D perhaps TRBD1 (5 bases). CDR3 size: 16 residues. The V gene lost 5 bases and the J gene lost 5 bases, with 16 bases spanning the gap. CDR1 is SGHAT, CDR2 FQNNGV, per germline. In DNA, the CDR3 is TGTGCCAGCAGCCCCAGGACAAGCTACGATAATTCACCCCTCCACTTT. Amino acid sequence: CASSPRTSYDNSPLHF.

This clonotype was counted ten times or more. This chain uses TRBV20-1 with TRBJ1-5; D is perhaps TRBD1 (5 bases). Germline CDR1 reads DFQATT; CDR2 reads SNEGSKA (reference sequence). The V and J ends lost 3 bases and 11 bases respectively, with 17 bases between them. The CDR3 loop spans 13 amino acids. CDR3 sequence: CSASGSSRGAQHF. The CDR3, as DNA: TGCAGTGCTAGTGGCAGCTCACGGGGGGCCCAGCATTTT.

This clonotype was counted a few times. V usage is TRBV4-1 and J usage is TRBJ2-7, with 10 bases fitting TRBD2. The CDR3 is 16 residues long. The V and J ends lost 3 bases and 7 bases, in that order; junction bases with no gene match: 12. CDR1 and CDR2 (germline): MGHRA, YSYEKL. The CDR3 protein is CASSHPLAGDPREQYF. In DNA form, the CDR3 reads TGCGCCAGCAGCCACCCTCTAGCGGGGGACCCCCGGGAGCAGTACTTC.

This clonotype has at least ten counts. The genes are TRBV12-5 and TRBJ1-2; D is possibly TRBD1 (5 bases). The germline V and J ends were trimmed by 2 bases and 2 bases, with 15 bases remaining between them. The CDR3 runs 16 residues. The V gene's germline CDR1 is LGHNT and CDR2 FRNRAP. CDR3 coding DNA: TGTGCTAGTGGTTTGAAGTCCGCCGGGGCGAACTATGGCTACACCTTC. It translates to CASGLKSAGANYGYTF.

Concerning this clonotype: A read error may produce the germline difference seen at one junction end. The chain couples TRBV6-2 or TRBV6-3 to TRBJ1-2; unclear D gene. This CDR3 is 12 amino acids long. Per germline, CDR1 MNHEY and CDR2 SVGEGT. As DNA, the CDR3 is TGTGCCAGCGGGATAGGCGTTTATGGTTACACCTTC. Translated, it gives CASGIGVYGYTF.